This entry lists 20 T cell receptor beta chains sequenced from one sample in a study of shared clonotypes between healthy human individuals. Generated by immunoSEQ multiplex PCR, the TCRdb table keeps only in-frame clones and is missing some. The sample lists about 1.5 million clones; 95% to 99% were seen once. Sample: naive CD4+ T cells sorted from blood. Subset defined: CD45RA+ positively selected. These receptors all stem from a man aged 25 to 45 in good health.

This clone was observed once. V is TRBV7-7 and J is TRBJ2-3; a possible D gene is TRBD2 (6 bases). CDR3 length: 16 amino acids. Between the trimmed V and J ends, which lost 5 bases and 1 base, there was a span of 16 bases. In germline, CDR1 is SSHAT, CDR2 FNYEAQ (reference sequence). The chain's CDR3 is CASSPWSGQGTDTQYF. CDR3 DNA: TGTGCCAGCAGCCCCTGGAGCGGGCAGGGCACAGATACGCAGTATTTT.

The rearrangement uses TRBV7-6 and TRBJ2-1; possible D gene TRBD2, 5 bases. The V and J ends lost 2 bases and 5 bases respectively, with 13 bases between them. The germline gives CDR1 SGHVS, CDR2 FNYEAQ. The CDR3 consists of 15 residues. The CDR3: CASSLSRVEDNEQFF. The CDR3 DNA reads TGTGCCAGCAGCTTATCGAGGGTTGAAGACAATGAGCAGTTCTTC.

The chain is built from TRBV27 and TRBJ2-7; 12 bases are a match to TRBD2. This CDR3 region has 17 residues. V shed 4 bases and J 2 bases; nucleotides not matched to a gene: 9. Looked up from germline, CDR1 is MNHEY and CDR2 is SMNVEV (reference sequence). The CDR3 region has the DNA TGTGCCAGCAGTTCCAGGACTAGCGGGATTGGGGCCTACGAGCAGTACTTC. Protein: CASSSRTSGIGAYEQYF.

The rearrangement links TRBV5-1 to TRBJ1-2, with 11 positions matching TRBD1. This CDR3 has 14 amino acids. V dropped 4 bases and J dropped 6; count of bases not matched to a gene: 5. CDR1 is SGHRS and CDR2 is YFSETQ in the germline V gene. Written as DNA, the CDR3 is TGCGCCAGCAGCATCCGGACAGGGGGCAATGGCTACACCTTC. It is translated as CASSIRTGGNGYTF.

V gene TRBV4-1 combines with J gene TRBJ2-7; 9 positions match TRBD1. The V gene end was trimmed by 3 bases and the J gene end by 1 base; junction bases not matched to a gene: 4. The CDR3 runs to 15 residues. In germline, CDR1 is MGHRA, CDR2 YSYEKL. The CDR3 loop is CASSHMDRGSYEQYF. For the CDR3, the DNA is TGCGCCAGCAGCCACATGGACAGGGGTTCCTACGAGCAGTACTTC.

J is TRBJ2-7 and V is TRBV7-9; a weak D match, TRBD2 (5 bases). This CDR3 comprises 15 residues. The ends were cut back, 0 bases at V and 2 bases at J, with 11 bases in the middle. Germline V CDR1 and CDR2: SEHNR, FQNEAQ (reference sequence). The CDR3 DNA reads as TGTGCCAGCAGCTTAGCCGGGGTACTCACCTACGAGCAGTACTTC. Translation: CASSLAGVLTYEQYF.

The V and J genes are TRBV11-3 and TRBJ2-3, with 15 bases fitting TRBD2. This CDR3 has 16 amino acids. J lost 4 bases, V lost 6 bases, and 5 bases had no gene match. Germline-derived CDR1 and CDR2 are SGHNT and YENEEA. The CDR3 bases are TGTGCCAGCAGGGTGGGACTAGCGGGAGGACCAGATACGCAGTATTTT. It translates to CASRVGLAGGPDTQYF. Complete variable domain (other parts from reference TRBV11-3 and TRBJ2-3): EAGVVQSPRYKIIEKKQPVAFWCNPISGHNTLYWYLQNLGQGPELLIRYENEEAVDDSQLPKDRFSAERLKGVDSTLKIQPAELGDSAVYLCASRVGLAGGPDTQYFGPGTRLTVL.

V is TRBV5-1 and J is TRBJ2-1; no reliable D call. Trimming pared 4 bases from V and 5 bases from J, leaving 13 bases between. Germline CDR1 and CDR2: SGHRS and YFSETQ. CDR3 length: 14 amino acids. The CDR3 loop is CASSPRPGHNEQFF. The CDR3 bases are TGCGCCAGCAGCCCTCGGCCCGGCCACAATGAGCAGTTCTTC.

This chain uses TRBV6-5 with TRBJ1-1; D not resolved. Per the germline V gene, CDR1 is MNHEY and CDR2 is SVGAGI. V lost 7 bases, J lost 7 bases, and 19 bases lay in between. The CDR3 loop spans 14 amino acids. CDR3 sequence (DNA): TGTGCCAGCAATGCTTATTCCGGAGGGTTTGAAGCTTTCTTT. Amino acid sequence: CASNAYSGGFEAFF.

The rearrangement joins TRBV5-6 to TRBJ2-3; no clear D. The V gene lost 4 bases and the J gene lost 7 bases, with 10 bases spanning the gap. CDR1 and CDR2 from the germline V gene are SGHDT and YYEEEE. The CDR3 contains 12 residues. In nucleotides, the CDR3 is TGTGCCAGCAGCCCACCGTTTTATACGCAGTATTTT. It yields the protein CASSPPFYTQYF.

About this clone: Other DNA sequences from this sample encode an identical CDR3 as well. The chain has TRBV19 and TRBJ2-3; D gene ambiguous. Per the germline V gene, CDR1 is LNHDA and CDR2 is SQIVND (reference sequence). The CDR3 extends over 14 amino acids. The ends were cut back, 2 bases at V and 2 bases at J, with 8 bases in the middle. For the CDR3, the DNA is TGTGCCAGTAGTATACAGAGGAACACAGATACGCAGTATTTT. This gives the protein CASSIQRNTDTQYF.

The chain employs TRBV7-2 and TRBJ1-1, with unresolved D. The germline CDR1 and CDR2 sequences are SGHTA and FQGNSA. The length of the CDR3 is 15 residues. V was clipped by 2 bases and J by 1 base, with 11 bases between them. CDR3 amino acids: CASSLSYRENTEAFF. CDR3 DNA sequence: TGTGCCAGCAGCTTAAGCTATCGGGAGAACACTGAAGCTTTCTTT.

The chain joins TRBV19 to TRBJ1-3; tentative D call: TRBD1 (5 bases). V lost 5 bases to trimming and J lost 0 bases, with 11 bases between them. Germline V CDR1 and CDR2: LNHDA, SQIVND (reference sequence). This CDR3 has 15 residues. The CDR3 sequence is CASSSRGNSGNTIYF. CDR3 DNA: TGTGCCAGTAGTTCCCGGGGGAACTCTGGAAACACCATATATTTT.

This chain uses TRBV7-9 with TRBJ2-1, with 7 bases fitting TRBD1. The CDR3 has 15 residues. Germline V gives CDR1 SEHNR, CDR2 FQNEAQ (reference sequence). Unmatched junction bases numbered 10, after V lost 5 bases and J lost 6 bases. CDR3 loop: CASSPTTGLGNEQFF. CDR3 in DNA: TGTGCCAGCAGCCCGACGACAGGGTTAGGCAATGAGCAGTTCTTC.

This chain joins TRBV11-3 and TRBJ1-3; D gene ambiguous. V gave up 0 bases and J gave up 4 bases, with 4 bases separating them. Germline values: CDR1 SGHNT, CDR2 YENEEA. The CDR3 runs 13 residues. CDR3 protein: CASSLEQGNTIYF. DNA of the CDR3: TGTGCCAGCAGCTTAGAACAAGGAAACACCATATATTTT.

The chain employs TRBV9 and TRBJ2-1, with 8 nucleotides matching TRBD2. Germline CDR1 is SGDLS and CDR2 is YYNGEE. This CDR3 is 15 amino acids long. With V trimmed by 0 bases and J by 8 bases, 7 bases remained unmatched. CDR3 region: CASSVGSGSIYEQFF. For the CDR3, the DNA is TGTGCCAGCAGCGTAGGGAGCGGGAGTATATATGAGCAGTTCTTC.

V is TRBV19 and J is TRBJ2-7; 7 bases are a match to TRBD1. CDR1 LNHDA and CDR2 SQIVND come from the germline V gene (reference sequence). The CDR3 is 14 amino acids. V was clipped by 5 bases and J by 2 bases; unmatched bases: 6. The CDR3 nucleotides are TGTGCCAGTAGTGGGGACAGATCCCCCTACGAGCAGTACTTC. This codes for CASSGDRSPYEQYF.

This chain links TRBV5-4 with TRBJ1-2; possible D gene TRBD1, 6 bases. This CDR3 is built from 13 residues. Germline V gives CDR1 SGHNT, CDR2 YYREEE (reference sequence). V lost 3 bases and J 4 bases, leaving 10 bases between the germline ends. The CDR3 coding sequence is TGTGCCAGCAGCTCGGACAGAACCTATGGCTACACCTTC. Translated: CASSSDRTYGYTF. Supplemented by reference TRBV5-4 and TRBJ1-2, the full variable domain reads ETGVTQSPTHLIKTRGQQVTLRCSSQSGHNTVSWYQQALGQGPQFIFQYYREEENGRGNFPPRFSGLQFPNYSSELNVNALELDDSALYLCASSSDRTYGYTFGSGTRLTVV.

The chain links TRBV4-3 to TRBJ2-5; D may be TRBD2 (5 bases). Germline CDR1 is LGHNA and CDR2 is YSLEER. The CDR3 has 15 amino acids. The V end was cut by 4 bases, the J end by 1 base, with 13 bases between. CDR3: CASSLGIGIQETQYF. The CDR3 coding sequence is TGCGCCAGCAGCCTCGGGATTGGTATCCAAGAGACCCAGTACTTC.

The V and J genes are TRBV28 and TRBJ2-7, with a weak D call TRBD2 (5 bases). The germline V gene encodes CDR1 MDHEN and CDR2 SYDVKM. Trimming took off 6 bases at V and 0 bases at J, with 12 bases between the two ends. This CDR3 contains 14 residues. CDR3 residues: CASRGVRSSYEQYF. CDR3 DNA: TGTGCCAGCAGGGGAGTTCGAAGCTCCTACGAGCAGTACTTC.